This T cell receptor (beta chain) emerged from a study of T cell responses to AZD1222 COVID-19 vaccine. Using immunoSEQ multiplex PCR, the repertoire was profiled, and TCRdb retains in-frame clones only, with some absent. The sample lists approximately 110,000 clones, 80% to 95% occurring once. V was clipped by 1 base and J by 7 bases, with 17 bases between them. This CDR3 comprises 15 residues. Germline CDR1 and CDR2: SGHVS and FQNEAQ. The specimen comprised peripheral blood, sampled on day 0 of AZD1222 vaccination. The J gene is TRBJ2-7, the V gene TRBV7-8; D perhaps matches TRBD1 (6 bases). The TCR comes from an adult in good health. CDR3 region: CASSLVETGRGEQYF. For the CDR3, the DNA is TGTGCCAGCAGCTTAGTGGAGACAGGTCGGGGAGAGCAGTACTTC. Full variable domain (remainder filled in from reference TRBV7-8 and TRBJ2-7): GAGVSQSPRYKVAKRGQDVALRCDPISGHVSLFWYQQALGQGPEFLTYFQNEAQLDKSGLPSDRFFAERPEGSVSTLKIQRTQQEDSAVYLCASSLVETGRGEQYFGPGTRLTVT.